These 20 T cell receptor beta chains were all obtained from the same sample, sequenced in a study of shared clonotypes between healthy human individuals. Generated by immunoSEQ multiplex PCR, the TCRdb table keeps only in-frame clones and is missing some. Of fewer than 850,000 clones in the sample, roughly 87% are singletons; the top ten hold around a third. The sample consisted of memory CD8+ T cells from PBMCs. Subset specified: CD45RO+ cells pooled with CCR7-negative TemRA cells. Receptors originate from a man younger than 35 in good health. Some clones in this sample may be carry-over from other donors' samples.

This clone appeared once. The J gene is TRBJ1-2, the V gene TRBV4-2; the match to TRBD1 covers 9 bases. Germline V gene sequence: CDR1 LGHNA, CDR2 YNFKEQ. This CDR3 is built from 16 residues. The V segment lost 2 bases and the J segment 3 bases; nucleotides outside the gene matches: 7. As DNA, the CDR3 is TGTGCCAGCAGCCAATTCTCGGGACAGGGAGACTATGGCTACACCTTC. This sequence encodes CASSQFSGQGDYGYTF.

V and J are TRBV11-2 and TRBJ2-5, with 8 bases fitting TRBD2. Germline V gene lookup returns CDR1 SGHAT and CDR2 FQNNGV. The CDR3 loop spans 14 amino acids. V lost 8 bases and J lost 4; bases outside the gene matches: 9. The CDR3: CASGWGLGRETQYF. In DNA form, the CDR3 reads TGTGCCAGCGGATGGGGACTAGGGAGAGAGACCCAGTACTTC.

The chain carries TRBV5-1 and TRBJ1-2; TRBD1 aligns across 10 bases. The V and J ends lost 4 bases and 5 bases, in that order; junction bases with no gene match: 8. CDR1 and CDR2 from the germline V gene are SGHRS and YFSETQ. This CDR3 is built from 15 residues. CDR3 sequence (DNA): TGCGCCAGCAGCGGCGGGACAGGGGCTTCATATGGCTACACCTTC. It codes for CASSGGTGASYGYTF.

The chain carries TRBV7-6 and TRBJ2-7, with 9 bases matching TRBD1. Germline V lookup: CDR1 SGHVS, CDR2 FNYEAQ. Losses at the gene ends were 3 bases for V and 6 bases for J; bases not matched to a gene: 3. This CDR3 contains 13 residues. CDR3 protein: CASSLDRGGEQYF. The CDR3 nucleotides read TGTGCCAGCAGCTTGGACAGGGGCGGCGAGCAGTACTTC. Based on the CDR3 plus reference TRBV7-6 and TRBJ2-7, the full variable domain is GAGVSQSPRYKVTKRGQDVALRCDPISGHVSLYWYRQALGQGPEFLTYFNYEAQQDKSGLPNDRFSAERPEGSISTLTIQRTEQRDSAMYRCASSLDRGGEQYFGPGTRLTVT.

The rearrangement joins TRBV28 to TRBJ1-1, with no clear D. Deletions cut 3 bases from V and 5 bases from J, with 13 bases between. CDR1 MDHEN and CDR2 SYDVKM come from the germline V gene. The CDR3 loop spans 14 amino acids. CDR3 nucleotides: TGTGCCAGCAGTTTGTGGGGATTACGGACTGAAGCTTTCTTT. Its translation: CASSLWGLRTEAFF.

This chain links TRBV19 with TRBJ1-1, with TRBD1 matching over 8 bases. The trim removed 7 bases at V and 5 bases at J, leaving 12 bases unmatched. The CDR3 loop spans 15 amino acids. The germline V gene has CDR1 LNHDA and CDR2 SQIVND (reference sequence). The CDR3 protein is CASTKLQGAETEAFF. In DNA, the CDR3 is TGTGCCAGTACAAAGCTTCAGGGGGCGGAGACTGAAGCTTTCTTT.

The V call is TRBV2, the J call TRBJ1-2, with 7 bases identical to TRBD1. The CDR3 has 15 residues. Trimming at V came to 4 bases and at J to 7 bases, leaving 12 bases not matched to a gene. Germline CDR1 and CDR2: SNHLY and FYNNEI. Here the CDR3 DNA reads TGTGCCAGCAGTGGGGGGAGGACAGGCGGTTTTGGCTACACCTTC. This sequence encodes CASSGGRTGGFGYTF.

The chain employs TRBV28 and TRBJ1-1, with D possibly being TRBD1 (5 bases). Trimming removed 8 bases at V and 1 base at J, with 17 bases between. CDR1 and CDR2 from the germline V gene are MDHEN and SYDVKM. This CDR3 has 15 amino acids. The CDR3 is CASQPGVGQNTEAFF. CDR3 in DNA: TGTGCCAGCCAACCTGGAGTGGGGCAGAACACTGAAGCTTTCTTT.

V is TRBV6-6 and J is TRBJ2-2; 8 bases line up with TRBD2. The CDR3 has 15 amino acids. Germline CDR1 MNHNY, CDR2 SVGAGI (reference sequence). V gave up 6 bases and J gave up 6 bases; unmatched junction bases: 9. Here the CDR3 DNA reads TGTGCCAGCAGCCGGACTAGCACCTTCGCCGGGGAGCTGTTTTTT. Protein sequence: CASSRTSTFAGELFF.

The V call is TRBV18, the J call TRBJ2-2, with TRBD1 as a possible D gene (6 bases). Germline V gene sequence: CDR1 KGHSH, CDR2 LQKENI. This CDR3 is built from 15 residues. Trimming left V 4 bases short and J 2 bases short, with 11 bases between. The CDR3: CASSRDRRNTGELFF. The CDR3 region has the DNA TGTGCCAGCTCACGTGACAGGCGAAACACCGGGGAGCTGTTTTTT.

CDR3 nucleotide sequence: TGCAGCGTTGAAGATCTACGGCAGGGGAATGGCTACACCTTC. Translating gives CSVEDLRQGNGYTF. The chain has TRBV29-1 and TRBJ1-2, with D perhaps TRBD1 (6 bases). The CDR3 is 14 amino acids. Looked up from germline, CDR1 is SQVTM and CDR2 is ANQGSEA. Between the trimmed V and J ends, which lost 0 bases and 6 bases, there was a span of 14 bases.

This clone is a singleton in its sample. The rearrangement uses TRBV7-2 and TRBJ2-7, with TRBD2 matching over 10 bases. The CDR3 has 16 residues. The trim removed 2 bases at V and 0 bases at J, leaving 4 bases unmatched. CDR1 and CDR2 from the germline V gene are SGHTA and FQGNSA. The CDR3: CASSLIAGGPSYEQYF. In nucleotides, the CDR3 is TGTGCCAGCAGCTTAATAGCGGGAGGCCCCTCCTACGAGCAGTACTTC.

This clone occurred a few times. The V gene is TRBV5-1, the J gene TRBJ2-7; 8 bases fit TRBD1. Trimming removed 1 base from V and 2 bases from J; junction bases left unmatched: 11. The CDR3 spans 17 residues. Germline CDR1 SGHRS, CDR2 YFSETQ. In nucleotides, the CDR3 is TGCGCCAGCAGCTTGTATAGTAGGGCAGGGGGCGCCTACGAGCAGTACTTC. Protein product: CASSLYSRAGGAYEQYF.

This chain joins TRBV7-9 and TRBJ1-1, with D uncertain. Trimming pared 6 bases from V and 8 bases from J, leaving 13 bases between. CDR3 length equals 12 residues. Germline V CDR1 and CDR2: SEHNR, FQNEAQ (reference sequence). This CDR3 reads CASRSRVAEAFF. The DNA of the CDR3 is TGTGCCAGCAGATCTCGGGTAGCCGAAGCTTTCTTT.

This clone was detected only a few times. The V call is TRBV6-5, the J call TRBJ1-1; D gene uncertain. CDR3 length: 12 residues. Germline lookup yields CDR1 MNHEY and CDR2 SVGAGI. V lost 1 base to trimming and J lost 4 bases, with 4 bases between them. The DNA for the CDR3 is TGTGCCAGCAGTTACTTGGGCACTGAAGCTTTCTTT. Translating it yields CASSYLGTEAFF.

This chain connects TRBV27 to TRBJ2-7, with TRBD1 matching over 10 bases. The germline gives CDR1 MNHEY, CDR2 SMNVEV (reference sequence). J was trimmed by 4 bases and V by 6 bases; bases with no gene match: 12. The CDR3 length is 16 residues. The CDR3 spells CASSTPPGQGLYEQYF. The DNA for the CDR3 is TGTGCCAGCAGCACTCCGCCGGGACAGGGGTTATACGAGCAGTACTTC.

This chain uses TRBV6-1 with TRBJ2-1, with 9 bases aligning to TRBD2. Germline CDR1 and CDR2: MNHNS and SASEGT. The trim removed 3 bases at V and 5 bases at J, leaving 5 bases unmatched. The CDR3 is 15 amino acids. The CDR3 region is CASSDLAGVNNEQFF. The DNA for the CDR3 is TGTGCCAGCAGTGATTTAGCGGGAGTGAACAATGAGCAGTTCTTC.

This chain joins TRBV6-6 and TRBJ2-3; a possible D gene is TRBD2 (6 bases). CDR3 size: 14 residues. The germline V and J ends were trimmed by 6 bases and 1 base, with 11 bases remaining between them. Germline values: CDR1 MNHNY, CDR2 SVGAGI (reference sequence). The CDR3 spells CASSRAGRTDTQYF. Written as DNA, the CDR3 is TGTGCCAGCAGCCGAGCGGGCCGCACAGATACGCAGTATTTT.

CDR3 amino acids: CASSPGQGASFYEQYF. CDR3 sequence (DNA): TGTGCCAGCAGCCCAGGACAGGGGGCATCCTTTTACGAGCAGTACTTC. The rearrangement links TRBV7-9 to TRBJ2-5; 11 bases are a match to TRBD1. The DNA end is a closer match to TRBJ2-7, so the J assignment may be wrong. CDR3 length: 16 amino acids. Germline-derived CDR1 and CDR2 are SEHNR and FQNEAQ (reference sequence).

This clone was seen a handful of times. This chain uses TRBV7-9 with TRBJ2-3; no firm D call. The CDR3 covers 19 residues. The germline gives CDR1 SEHNR, CDR2 FQNEAQ (reference sequence). Deletions cut 1 base from V and 6 bases from J, with 26 bases between. In nucleotides, the CDR3 is TGTGCCAGCAGCTTAGAATGGACCCCACAGAGGCCACCGGGTGATACGCAGTATTTT. This codes for CASSLEWTPQRPPGDTQYF.